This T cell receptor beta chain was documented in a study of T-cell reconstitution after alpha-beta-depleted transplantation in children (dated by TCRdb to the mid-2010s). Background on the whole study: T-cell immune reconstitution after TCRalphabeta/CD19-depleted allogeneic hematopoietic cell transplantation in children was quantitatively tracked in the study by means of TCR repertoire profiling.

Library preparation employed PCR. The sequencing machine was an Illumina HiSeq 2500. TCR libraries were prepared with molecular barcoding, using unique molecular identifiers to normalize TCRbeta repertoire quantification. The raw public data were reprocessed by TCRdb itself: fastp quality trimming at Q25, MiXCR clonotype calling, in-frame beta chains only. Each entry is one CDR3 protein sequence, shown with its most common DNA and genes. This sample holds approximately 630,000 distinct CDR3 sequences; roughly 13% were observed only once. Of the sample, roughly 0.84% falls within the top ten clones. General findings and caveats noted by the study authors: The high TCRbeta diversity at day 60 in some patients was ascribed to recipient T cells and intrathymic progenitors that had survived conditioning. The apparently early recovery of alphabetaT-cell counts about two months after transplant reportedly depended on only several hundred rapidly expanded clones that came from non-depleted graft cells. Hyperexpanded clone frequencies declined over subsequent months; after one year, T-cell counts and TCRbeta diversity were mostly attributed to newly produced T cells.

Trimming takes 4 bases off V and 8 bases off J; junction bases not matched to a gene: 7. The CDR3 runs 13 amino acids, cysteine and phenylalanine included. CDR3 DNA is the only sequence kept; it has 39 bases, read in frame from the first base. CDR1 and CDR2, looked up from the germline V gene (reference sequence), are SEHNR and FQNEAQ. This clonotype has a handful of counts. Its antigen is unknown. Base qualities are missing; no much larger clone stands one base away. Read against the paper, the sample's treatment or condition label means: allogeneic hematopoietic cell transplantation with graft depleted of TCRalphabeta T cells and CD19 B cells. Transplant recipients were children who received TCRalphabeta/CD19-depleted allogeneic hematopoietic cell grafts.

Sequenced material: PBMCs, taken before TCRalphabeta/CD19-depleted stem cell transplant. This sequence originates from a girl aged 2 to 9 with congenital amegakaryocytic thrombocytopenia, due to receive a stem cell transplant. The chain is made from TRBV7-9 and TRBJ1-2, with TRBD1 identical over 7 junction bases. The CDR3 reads CASSYGQAGGYTF. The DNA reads TGTGCCAGCAGCTATGGACAGGCCGGGGGCTACACCTTC.